Shown below are 22 T cell receptor beta chains from a single sample sequenced in a study of blood T cell repertoires in COVID-19 (dated by TCRdb to 2018 to 2020). The receptor library was made with the immunoSEQ multiplex PCR assay. The source is immuneACCESS, and TCRdb retained only in-frame sequences with V and J called. Part of the clones is not carried over; for the studies checked, unresolved V genes explain less than half of this, and the remainder is unexplained. The sample profile shows about 200,000 clones; approximately 88% of them were found once. The ten largest clonotypes hold about 6% of the sample. The sequenced material came from peripheral blood. The receptors originated from a man in his sixties who had recovered from COVID-19.

This clone was recorded a few times. The gene calls are TRBV4-3 and TRBJ1-2, with 11 nucleotides matching TRBD1. Trimming at V came to 3 bases and at J to 7 bases, leaving 4 bases not matched to a gene. CDR3 length equals 14 residues. Per the germline V gene, CDR1 is LGHNA and CDR2 is YSLEER. For the CDR3, the DNA is TGCGCCAGCAGCCAGGGGGACAGGGGGTTTGGCTACACCTTC. This translates into CASSQGDRGFGYTF.

This clone is a singleton in its sample. The chain combines TRBV7-2 with TRBJ2-1; D possibly corresponds to TRBD2 (5 bases). Germline values: CDR1 SGHTA, CDR2 FQGNSA. Trimming cost V 1 base and J 12 bases, with 13 bases left between them. The CDR3 is 13 residues long. CDR3 in DNA: TGTGCCAGCAGCTTAGGAGTGTGGACTGCGCAGTTCTTC. Translated, it gives CASSLGVWTAQFF.

The chain is built from TRBV11-3 and TRBJ2-2, with a possible D match to TRBD1 (5 bases). This CDR3 comprises 13 residues. Trimming took off 7 bases at V and 4 bases at J, with 10 bases between the two ends. CDR1 and CDR2 from the germline V gene are SGHNT and YENEEA. CDR3 amino acids: CASTQQGTGELFF. The CDR3 nucleotides read TGTGCCAGCACCCAGCAGGGCACCGGGGAGCTGTTTTTT. Full variable domain (missing parts from reference TRBV11-3 and TRBJ2-2): EAGVVQSPRYKIIEKKQPVAFWCNPISGHNTLYWYLQNLGQGPELLIRYENEEAVDDSQLPKDRFSAERLKGVDSTLKIQPAELGDSAVYLCASTQQGTGELFFGEGSRLTVL.

V gene TRBV5-6 combines with J gene TRBJ1-2; TRBD1 is a possible D gene (6 bases). Trimming removed 1 base from V and 0 bases from J, with 10 bases in between. Germline loops: CDR1 SGHDT, CDR2 YYEEEE. The CDR3 covers 15 residues. The CDR3 reads CASSLMGAANYGYTF. CDR3 nucleotides: TGTGCCAGCAGCTTGATGGGGGCGGCTAACTATGGCTACACCTTC.

The gene calls are TRBV11-2 and TRBJ1-6, with 7 bases aligning to TRBD1. This CDR3 comprises 15 residues. After removal of 5 bases from V and 8 bases from J, the junction contained 9 bases not matched to a gene. Germline CDR1 reads SGHAT; CDR2 reads FQNNGV. For the CDR3, the DNA is TGTGCCAGCAGCCCGGGGACAGCCAGGGATTCACCCCTCCACTTT. Protein: CASSPGTARDSPLHF. Based on the CDR3 plus reference TRBV11-2 and TRBJ1-6, the full variable domain is EAGVAQSPRYKIIEKRQSVAFWCNPISGHATLYWYQQILGQGPKLLIQFQNNGVVDDSQLPKDRFSAERLKGVDSTLKIQPAKLEDSAVYLCASSPGTARDSPLHFGNGTRLTVT.

The chain joins TRBV27 to TRBJ1-6; no clear D gene. The germline CDR1 and CDR2 sequences are MNHEY and SMNVEV (reference sequence). The V gene lost 2 bases and the J gene lost 0 bases, with 14 bases spanning the gap. The CDR3 spans 18 residues. CDR3 coding DNA: TGTGCCAGCAGTTTAGAGGGCGGACGGAGCTCCTATAATTCACCCCTCCACTTT. Translated: CASSLEGGRSSYNSPLHF.

This chain joins TRBV7-3 and TRBJ2-3; 8 bases map to TRBD1. CDR1 SGHTA and CDR2 FQGTGA come from the germline V gene. The V segment lost 6 bases and the J segment 4 bases; nucleotides outside the gene matches: 12. The CDR3 has 16 residues. For the CDR3, the DNA is TGTGCCAGCAGTCAAAACCAGGGGGCGATCGCAGATACGCAGTATTTT. This sequence encodes CASSQNQGAIADTQYF.

This clone has just one count. The chain is built from TRBV7-9 and TRBJ1-2, with D possibly TRBD1 on 6 matching bases. The CDR3 extends over 16 amino acids. The V gene's germline CDR1 is SEHNR and CDR2 FQNEAQ (reference sequence). Trimming cost V 5 bases and J 1 base, with 17 bases left between them. Here the CDR3 DNA reads TGTGCCAGCAGCCCCGGGGGGGCCACCAATAACTATGGCTACACCTTC. Its translation: CASSPGGATNNYGYTF.

This chain joins TRBV7-2 and TRBJ2-5; 9 positions match TRBD1. Germline assignment: CDR1 SGHTA and CDR2 FQGNSA. The CDR3 totals 14 residues. V shed 5 bases, J shed 9 bases, and the junction held 10 bases outside the gene matches. Here the CDR3 reads CASSRTGAKGAQYF. The CDR3 region has the DNA TGTGCCAGCAGCCGGACAGGGGCGAAGGGGGCCCAGTACTTC.

This chain links TRBV11-3 with TRBJ2-5; 9 bases match TRBD2. This CDR3 spans 15 amino acids. The germline V gene encodes CDR1 SGHNT and CDR2 YENEEA. Unmatched junction bases numbered 8, after V lost 5 bases and J lost 4 bases. The CDR3 coding sequence is TGTGCCAGCAGCCCTAGCGGGAAGGGGGGAGAGACCCAGTACTTC. Protein: CASSPSGKGGETQYF.

V is TRBV6-6 and J is TRBJ1-5; 9 bases agree with TRBD1. This CDR3 is built from 15 residues. Germline lookup yields CDR1 MNHNY and CDR2 SVGAGI (reference sequence). J gave up 6 bases and V 2 bases, and 5 bases lay outside the gene matches. The CDR3 nucleotides read TGTGCCAGCAGTTACGCAAACAGGGGGCCTCAGCCCCAGCATTTT. It specifies CASSYANRGPQPQHF.

The chain joins TRBV28 to TRBJ2-7, with 7 bases that match TRBD1. CDR1 is MDHEN and CDR2 is SYDVKM in the germline V gene. The CDR3 has 12 residues. Trimming at V came to 9 bases and at J to 5 bases, leaving 7 bases not matched to a gene. The DNA for the CDR3 is TGTGCCAGTACAGGGGTTCTCAACGAGCAGTACTTC. Its protein product is CASTGVLNEQYF.

The chain recombines TRBV18 with TRBJ1-1; D not resolved. CDR3 size: 14 residues. From germline, CDR1 is KGHSH and CDR2 LQKENI. Trimming pared 2 bases from V and 0 bases from J, leaving 7 bases between. CDR3 protein: CASSPYGMNTEAFF. The CDR3 DNA follows: TGTGCCAGCTCACCATACGGTATGAACACTGAAGCTTTCTTT.

The chain combines TRBV28 with TRBJ1-2; tentative D call: TRBD1 (6 bases). The germline gives CDR1 MDHEN, CDR2 SYDVKM. V was cut by 6 bases and J by 3 bases, with 11 bases left in between. The CDR3 spans 13 residues. Here the CDR3 reads CASRVSGDYGYTF. CDR3 in DNA: TGTGCCAGCAGAGTCTCAGGGGACTATGGCTACACCTTC.

The genes are TRBV27 and TRBJ2-7, with 13 nucleotides matching TRBD2. The V gene end was trimmed by 1 base and the J gene end by 0 bases; junction bases not matched to a gene: 12. CDR1 MNHEY and CDR2 SMNVEV come from the germline V gene (reference sequence). This CDR3 has 20 residues. This CDR3 is CASSLCRGLAGMTSSYEQYF. CDR3 coding DNA: TGTGCCAGCAGTTTATGCCGGGGACTAGCGGGAATGACTAGCTCCTACGAGCAGTACTTC.

The chain couples TRBV7-2 to TRBJ1-1, with a weak D call TRBD1 (6 bases). CDR3 length equals 14 residues. Germline CDR1 reads SGHTA; CDR2 reads FQGNSA. V lost 4 bases to trimming and J lost 3 bases, with 12 bases between them. The CDR3 loop reads CASSWETGYTEAFF. The CDR3, as DNA: TGTGCCAGCAGCTGGGAGACAGGTTACACTGAAGCTTTCTTT.

This sequence joins TRBV27 and TRBJ1-1; 7 bases map to TRBD1. V was pared by 4 bases and J by 3 bases, with 5 bases of the junction left unmatched. This CDR3 is 14 amino acids long. Germline CDR1 and CDR2: MNHEY and SMNVEV (reference sequence). The CDR3 sequence is CASSWQTGDTEAFF. The CDR3 nucleotides read TGTGCCAGCAGTTGGCAAACAGGGGACACTGAAGCTTTCTTT.

The chain recombines TRBV5-4 with TRBJ2-3; 11 bases are shared with TRBD2. Germline loops: CDR1 SGHNT, CDR2 YYREEE (reference sequence). J was trimmed by 5 bases and V by 4 bases; bases with no gene match: 9. CDR3 length: 16 residues. The CDR3: CASSPYSGRAGDTQYF. The CDR3 DNA is TGTGCCAGCAGCCCCTATAGCGGGAGGGCCGGAGATACGCAGTATTTT.

V is TRBV7-9 and J is TRBJ1-2; D unclear. CDR3 length: 16 amino acids. Germline CDR1 reads SEHNR; CDR2 reads FQNEAQ (reference sequence). The V end lost 5 bases, the J end lost 4 bases, and 20 bases lay between the germline ends. CDR3 sequence: CASSPGGFQPVYGYTF. CDR3 sequence (DNA): TGTGCCAGCAGCCCCGGCGGCTTTCAGCCAGTCTATGGCTACACCTTC.

Comment on this clone: The identical CDR3 is also encoded by other nucleotide sequences in the sample. V gene TRBV19 combines with J gene TRBJ1-5; 9 bases map to TRBD1. This CDR3 is 14 amino acids long. Germline V gene sequence: CDR1 LNHDA, CDR2 SQIVND (reference sequence). V gave up 9 bases and J gave up 3 bases; unmatched junction bases: 6. The CDR3 DNA reads as TGTGCCAGCTCCTGGACAGGGGACAATCAGCCCCAGCATTTT. Protein sequence: CASSWTGDNQPQHF.

CDR3 region: CASSPLKSGSIQETQYF. For the CDR3, the DNA is TGTGCCAGCTCACCTTTGAAAAGCGGGAGTATCCAAGAGACCCAGTACTTC. The chain combines TRBV18 with TRBJ2-5; 8 bases fit TRBD2. This CDR3 comprises 17 residues. V was pared by 3 bases and J by 1 base, with 10 bases of the junction left unmatched. Germline CDR1 KGHSH, CDR2 LQKENI.

J is TRBJ2-5 and V is TRBV27; 9 bases line up with TRBD1. This CDR3 region has 19 residues. V shed 7 bases and J 3 bases; nucleotides not matched to a gene: 21. The germline V gene encodes CDR1 MNHEY and CDR2 SMNVEV (reference sequence). The CDR3 DNA reads TGTGCCAGCAAGCCCGGCCCCCGGGACAGGGAGTGTCAAGAAGAGACCCAGTACTTC. Protein product: CASKPGPRDRECQEETQYF.